This TCR beta chain stems from a study of response to subunit inactivated influenza vaccine. Study observations and caveats: There was a suggestion from the authors that each seasonal influenza vaccination recruits few new T cells.

MiXCR was run by TCRdb on the RT-PCR reads, yielding one entry per CDR3 protein. The sample contains around 650,000 distinct CDR3 sequences, 15% to 18% of which appear only once. The CDR3 contains 15 residues. Germline CDR1 SGHVS, CDR2 FQNEAQ. The V end was cut by 8 bases, the J end by 4 bases, with 20 bases between. This clonotype has a count of ten or more. Antigen: not known. This rearrangement joins TRBV7-8 to TRBJ1-1; possibly TRBD1 for D (6 bases). Sample: PBMCs from blood, taken 11 to 12 days after vaccination. The sequence was collected from a man aged 45-65 years who received an inactivated influenza vaccine. CDR3 nucleotide sequence: TGTGCCAGCGGGAGCAGGGGTATTGGAGGCACTGAAGCTTTCTTT. As protein: CASGSRGIGGTEAFF.